Listed below are T cell receptor beta chains from one sample, sequenced in a study of blood T cell repertoires in COVID-19. The repertoire was sequenced with immunoSEQ multiplex PCR; TCRdb's copy has only in-frame clones and lacks some. The table includes 150,000 to 200,000 clones, approximately 87% detected once. Sample: peripheral blood. Receptors originate from a man in his 70s with active or convalescent COVID-19. The CDR3 runs from the conserved cysteine through the conserved F or W. A D gene is named only where the DNA matches it firmly. Size values are once, few and many counts, or a class for expanded clones, and some rows have none.

d_gene,abundance,len,j_gene,v_gene,CDR3aa,CDR3nt
.,.,15,TRBJ2-7,TRBV6-2/TRBV6-3,CASSYPGRTIYEQYF,TGTGCCAGCAGTTACCCAGGGAGGACCATCTACGAGCAGTACTTC
TRBD2,.,15,TRBJ2-1,TRBV5-1,CASSTGLAGWDEQFF,TGCGCCAGCAGCACGGGACTAGCGGGGTGGGATGAGCAGTTCTTC
.,few,14,TRBJ2-1,TRBV11-2,CASSSRLAYNEQFF,TGTGCCAGCAGCTCGAGACTAGCCTACAATGAGCAGTTCTTC
TRBD1,.,14,TRBJ1-1,TRBV5-1,CASKVQGWETEAFF,TGCGCCAGCAAAGTACAGGGGTGGGAGACTGAAGCTTTCTTT
.,.,15,TRBJ2-7,TRBV11-3,CASSLEPGRGSEQYF,TGTGCCAGCAGCTTAGAGCCGGGCAGGGGAAGCGAGCAGTACTTC
.,once,15,TRBJ2-3,TRBV7-2,CASSLEVTARDTQYF,TGTGCCAGCAGCTTAGAAGTAACAGCTCGGGATACGCAGTATTTT
TRBD2,.,17,TRBJ2-7,TRBV7-9,CASSSDTGGGRTYEQYF,TGTGCCAGCAGCTCCGACACGGGAGGGGGTAGAACCTACGAGCAGTACTTC
.,.,14,TRBJ1-2,TRBV11-2,CASSKRDTNYGYTF,TGTGCCAGCAGCAAAAGGGACACTAACTATGGCTACACCTTC
TRBD1,.,16,TRBJ1-2,TRBV4-1,CASSQDSNGQGIGYTF,TGCGCCAGCAGCCAAGATAGTAACGGACAGGGAATTGGCTACACCTTC
.,.,14,TRBJ1-4,TRBV2,CASSVGSVNEKLFF,TGTGCCAGCAGTGTGGGCAGTGTTAATGAAAAACTGTTTTTT
.,.,13,TRBJ2-7,TRBV6-5,CASTGTLPSEQYF,TGTGCCAGCACTGGGACTCTCCCATCCGAGCAGTACTTC
TRBD1,.,15,TRBJ2-1,TRBV3-1/TRBV3-2,CASSQTGGSYNEQFF,TGTGCCAGCAGCCAGACAGGGGGAAGTTACAATGAGCAGTTCTTC
.,.,16,TRBJ2-1,TRBV7-8,CASSRASGSGFNEQFF,TGTGCCAGCAGCCGAGCGTCGGGGTCGGGGTTCAATGAGCAGTTCTTC
TRBD1,.,15,TRBJ1-5,TRBV6-5,CASSYDRGLDQPQHF,TGTGCCAGCAGTTACGACAGGGGACTCGATCAGCCCCAGCATTTT
TRBD1,.,14,TRBJ1-5,TRBV23-1,CASRGQEKGGPQHF,TGCGCCAGCAGGGGACAGGAAAAAGGGGGGCCCCAGCATTTT
TRBD1,.,13,TRBJ2-7,TRBV5-6,CASSSDRVGEQYF,TGTGCCAGCAGCTCGGACAGGGTGGGGGAGCAGTACTTC
TRBD1,.,17,TRBJ1-4,TRBV4-3,CASSHIQGTPLNEKLFF,TGCGCCAGCAGCCACATACAGGGGACCCCTCTTAATGAAAAACTGTTTTTT
TRBD1,once,14,TRBJ1-2,TRBV28,CASSSPGQFYGYTF,TGTGCCAGCAGTTCTCCGGGACAGTTCTATGGCTACACCTTC
.,.,14,TRBJ1-2,TRBV19,CASSTDSREYGYTF,TGTGCCAGTAGTACAGACAGTCGGGAATATGGCTACACCTTC
TRBD1,.,14,TRBJ2-1,TRBV6-2/TRBV6-3,CASSRDRPYNEQFF,TGTGCCAGCAGTCGGGACAGGCCCTACAATGAGCAGTTCTTC
.,.,18,TRBJ1-2,TRBV28,CASTLWGTGKNTNYGYTF,TGTGCCAGCACCCTATGGGGAACAGGGAAAAATACTAACTATGGCTACACCTTC
.,.,15,TRBJ1-2,TRBV28,CASSLASGGNYGYTF,TGTGCCAGCAGTTTAGCGTCGGGGGGGAACTATGGCTACACCTTC
.,.,12,TRBJ2-3,TRBV9,CASSLSTDTQYF,TGTGCCAGCAGCCTTAGCACAGATACGCAGTATTTT
TRBD2,.,12,TRBJ2-1,TRBV28,CASASGSYEQFF,TGTGCTTCGGCTAGCGGGAGCTATGAGCAGTTCTTC
.,.,14,TRBJ1-4,TRBV7-6,CASSLRGGLEKLFF,TGTGCCAGCAGCTTAAGGGGGGGGTTGGAAAAACTGTTTTTT
TRBD2,.,16,TRBJ2-1,TRBV4-1,CASSLVPGLAYNEQFF,TGCGCCAGCAGTCTAGTACCGGGACTAGCTTACAATGAGCAGTTCTTC
TRBD1,once,15,TRBJ2-1,TRBV19,CASSIGQGAGNEQFF,TGTGCCAGTAGTATAGGGCAGGGGGCTGGCAATGAGCAGTTCTTC
.,.,17,TRBJ2-1,TRBV4-3,CASSHPSSVGGYNEQFF,TGCGCCAGCAGCCATCCCTCCTCGGTAGGGGGCTACAATGAGCAGTTCTTC
.,.,14,TRBJ2-5,TRBV3-1/TRBV3-2,CASSPTTRGETQYF,TGTGCCAGCAGCCCAACCACAAGGGGAGAGACCCAGTACTTC
TRBD1,.,14,TRBJ1-2,TRBV19,CASAQQGTNYGYTF,TGTGCCAGCGCCCAACAGGGGACTAACTATGGCTACACCTTC
.,.,14,TRBJ2-7,TRBV4-3,CASSQGDKTYEQYF,TGCGCCAGCAGCCAAGGGGACAAGACCTACGAGCAGTACTTC
.,once,13,TRBJ2-7,TRBV7-9,CASSWAQIYEQYF,TGTGCCAGCAGCTGGGCGCAGATCTACGAGCAGTACTTC
TRBD1,.,14,TRBJ2-2,TRBV30,CAWSKQGFTGELFF,TGTGCCTGGAGTAAACAGGGGTTCACCGGGGAGCTGTTTTTT
.,.,14,TRBJ1-5,TRBV19,CASSRTKWDQPQHF,TGTGCCAGTAGCCGGACAAAATGGGATCAGCCCCAGCATTTT
TRBD1,.,13,TRBJ1-2,TRBV6-5,CASSSGQGYGYTF,TGTGCCAGCAGTTCCGGACAGGGCTATGGCTACACCTTC
.,.,14,TRBJ1-2,TRBV2,CASANPERHYGYTF,TGTGCCAGCGCAAATCCGGAGAGACACTATGGCTACACCTTC
.,.,15,TRBJ2-2,TRBV5-6,CASRLFSGFTGELFF,TGTGCCAGCAGACTCTTCTCAGGGTTTACCGGGGAGCTGTTTTTT
TRBD1,.,15,TRBJ1-2,TRBV5-1,CASSWGGQGIPGYTF,TGCGCCAGCAGCTGGGGGGGACAGGGGATTCCTGGCTACACCTTC
.,.,12,TRBJ2-7,TRBV28,CASSPSRYEQYF,TGTGCCAGCAGCCCCTCGAGGTACGAGCAGTACTTC
.,.,15,TRBJ2-5,TRBV15,CATSRDPGVQETQYF,TGTGCCACCAGCAGAGATCCGGGGGTCCAAGAGACCCAGTACTTC
TRBD1,.,15,TRBJ2-5,TRBV5-1,CASSSRTGQQETQYF,TGCGCCAGCAGCTCGAGGACAGGGCAACAAGAGACCCAGTACTTC
TRBD1,.,14,TRBJ1-1,TRBV5-8,CASSDDRVNTEAFF,TGTGCCAGCAGCGATGACAGGGTGAACACTGAAGCTTTCTTT
.,.,15,TRBJ1-1,TRBV5-1,CASSLWGNGNTEAFF,TGCGCCAGCAGCTTGTGGGGCAACGGGAACACTGAAGCTTTCTTT
TRBD2,once,19,TRBJ2-2,TRBV7-2,CASSLVGTSGSLNTGELFF,TGTGCCAGCAGCTTAGTCGGGACTAGCGGGAGCCTGAACACCGGGGAGCTGTTTTTT
TRBD1,.,15,TRBJ1-2,TRBV15,CATSKPGQIDYGYTF,TGTGCCACCAGCAAGCCGGGACAGATTGACTATGGCTACACCTTC
.,.,17,TRBJ2-5,TRBV3-1/TRBV3-2,CASSQDALTGGSETQYF,TGTGCCAGCAGCCAAGATGCGCTGACAGGAGGTTCGGAGACCCAGTACTTC
.,.,13,TRBJ2-5,TRBV11-2,CASSLQGQETQYF,TGTGCCAGCAGCCTACAGGGCCAAGAGACCCAGTACTTC
TRBD2,.,15,TRBJ2-1,TRBV27,CASSLSGTRNNEQFF,TGTGCCAGCAGTTTATCAGGGACTAGAAACAATGAGCAGTTCTTC
.,.,14,TRBJ2-1,TRBV6-5,CASSYSRSYNEQFF,TGTGCCAGCAGTTACTCTCGCTCCTACAATGAGCAGTTCTTC
.,once,16,TRBJ2-3,TRBV5-4,CASSLGGGRDADTQYF,TGTGCCAGCAGCTTGGGGGGGGGCCGCGACGCAGATACGCAGTATTTT
.,.,15,TRBJ1-5,TRBV6-2/TRBV6-3,CASSRDTYSNQPQHF,TGTGCCAGCAGCAGGGACACGTATAGCAATCAGCCCCAGCATTTT
TRBD2,.,17,TRBJ2-1,TRBV28,CASTLRGSGSYLVRQFF,TGTGCCAGCACCCTTCGGGGTAGCGGGAGCTATTTGGTGCGGCAGTTCTTC
.,.,16,TRBJ2-1,TRBV5-1,CASSLVAGQMYNEQFF,TGCGCCAGCAGCTTGGTGGCGGGACAGATGTACAATGAGCAGTTCTTC